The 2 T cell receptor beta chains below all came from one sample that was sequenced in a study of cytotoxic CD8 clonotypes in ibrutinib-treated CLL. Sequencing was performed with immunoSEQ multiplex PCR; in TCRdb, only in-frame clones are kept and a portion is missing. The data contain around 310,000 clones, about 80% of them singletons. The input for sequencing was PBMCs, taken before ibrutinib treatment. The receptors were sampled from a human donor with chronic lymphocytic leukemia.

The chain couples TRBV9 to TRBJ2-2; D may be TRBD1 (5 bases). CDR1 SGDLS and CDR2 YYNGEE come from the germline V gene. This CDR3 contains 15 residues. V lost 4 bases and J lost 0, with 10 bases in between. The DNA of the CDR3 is TGTGCCAGCAGCACGGCGACAGCGAACACCGGGGAGCTGTTTTTT. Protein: CASSTATANTGELFF.

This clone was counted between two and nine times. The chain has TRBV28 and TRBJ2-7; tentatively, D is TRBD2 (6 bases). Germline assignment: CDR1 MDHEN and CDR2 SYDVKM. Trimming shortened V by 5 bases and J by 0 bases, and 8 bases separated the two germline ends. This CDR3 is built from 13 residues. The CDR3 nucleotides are TGTGCCAGCAGTGGAGGGTCCTCCTACGAGCAGTACTTC. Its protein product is CASSGGSSYEQYF.